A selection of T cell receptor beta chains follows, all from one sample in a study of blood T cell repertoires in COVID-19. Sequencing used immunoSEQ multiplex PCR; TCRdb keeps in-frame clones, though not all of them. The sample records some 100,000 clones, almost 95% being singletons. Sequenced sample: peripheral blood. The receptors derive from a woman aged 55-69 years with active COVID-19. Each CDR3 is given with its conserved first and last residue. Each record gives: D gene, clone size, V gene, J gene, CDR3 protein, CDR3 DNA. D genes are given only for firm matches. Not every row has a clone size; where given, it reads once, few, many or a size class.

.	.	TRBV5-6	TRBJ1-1	CASSLYSITAEAFF	TGTGCCAGCAGCTTGTATTCCATAACGGCTGAAGCTTTCTTT
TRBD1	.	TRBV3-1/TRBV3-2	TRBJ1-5	CASSQGGQANQPQHF	TGTGCCAGCAGCCAAGGGGGACAGGCAAATCAGCCCCAGCATTTT
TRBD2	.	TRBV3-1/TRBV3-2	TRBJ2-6	CASSLPGGLSGANVLTF	TGTGCCAGCAGTTTACCGGGGGGGCTTTCTGGGGCCAACGTCCTGACTTTC
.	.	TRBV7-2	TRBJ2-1	CASRGGSGGSSYNEQFF	TGTGCCAGCAGGGGGGGATCGGGCGGAAGCTCCTACAATGAGCAGTTCTTC
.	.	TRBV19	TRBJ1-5	CASSILPAVPSNQPQHF	TGTGCCAGTAGTATACTACCCGCGGTTCCGAGCAATCAGCCCCAGCATTTT
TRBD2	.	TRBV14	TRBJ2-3	CASSPASGRTDTQYF	TGTGCCAGCAGCCCCGCTAGCGGGAGGACAGATACGCAGTATTTT
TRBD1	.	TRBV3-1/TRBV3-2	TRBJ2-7	CASSQAPTGQHEQYF	TGTGCCAGCAGCCAGGCACCTACGGGACAGCACGAGCAGTACTTC
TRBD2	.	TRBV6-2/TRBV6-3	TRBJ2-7	CASSRTSGGSYEQYF	TGTGCCAGCAGCCGGACTAGCGGAGGCTCCTACGAGCAGTACTTC
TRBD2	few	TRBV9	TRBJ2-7	CASSLTSGALTEQYF	TGTGCCAGCAGCCTCACTAGCGGGGCCCTTACCGAGCAGTACTTC
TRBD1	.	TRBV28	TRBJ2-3	CASSSHGQVNTDTQYF	TGTGCCAGCAGTTCGCACGGACAGGTCAACACAGATACGCAGTATTTT
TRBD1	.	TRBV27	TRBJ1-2	CASSTRQGNYGYTF	TGTGCCAGCAGTACCCGACAGGGTAACTATGGCTACACCTTC
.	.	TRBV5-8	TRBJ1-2	CASTLTGARLNYGYTF	TGTGCCAGCACGTTGACAGGCGCTAGACTAAACTATGGCTACACCTTC
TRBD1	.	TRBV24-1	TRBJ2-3	CATSDSGDRGTDTQYF	TGTGCCACCAGCGATTCAGGGGACAGAGGGACAGATACGCAGTATTTT
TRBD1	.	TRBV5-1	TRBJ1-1	CASSIVTGATEAFF	TGCGCCAGCAGCATCGTGACAGGGGCCACTGAAGCTTTCTTT
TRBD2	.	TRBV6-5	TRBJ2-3	CASRTLAGGRDTQYF	TGTGCCAGCAGGACACTAGCGGGAGGAAGAGATACGCAGTATTTT
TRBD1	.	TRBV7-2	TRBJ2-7	CASSPPPRTGGEQYF	TGTGCCAGCAGCCCACCCCCACGGACAGGGGGCGAGCAGTACTTC
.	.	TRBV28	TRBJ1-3	CASSLGQGLLGFGNTIYF	TGTGCCAGCAGTTTGGGCCAGGGTCTTCTCGGTTTTGGAAACACCATATATTTT
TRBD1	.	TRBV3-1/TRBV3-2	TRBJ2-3	CASSLRTGGPDTQYF	TGTGCCAGCAGCCTTCGGACAGGGGGTCCAGATACGCAGTATTTT
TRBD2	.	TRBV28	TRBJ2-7	CASSLWTSGDYEQYF	TGTGCCAGCAGTTTATGGACTAGCGGGGATTACGAGCAGTACTTC
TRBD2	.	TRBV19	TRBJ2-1	CASSIGSGRAEGNEQFF	TGTGCCAGTAGTATCGGTAGCGGGAGGGCCGAGGGGAATGAGCAGTTCTTC
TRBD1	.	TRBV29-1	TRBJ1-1	CSVRTGYTEAFF	TGCAGCGTCAGGACAGGTTACACTGAAGCTTTCTTT
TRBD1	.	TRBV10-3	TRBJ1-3	CAISDDRGRSSGNTIYF	TGTGCCATCAGTGATGACAGGGGTCGAAGCTCTGGAAACACCATATATTTT